A single sample gave rise to the 6 T cell receptor beta chains below, sequenced in a study of T cells in Graves' hyperthyroidism and ophthalmopathy. Template material for amplifying TCR beta CDR3 regions consisted of RNA transcripts. TCR CDR3 underwent first-round RT-PCR with the HTBI primer set. In TCRdb, the multiplex PCR reads were re-called with MiXCR into one record per CDR3 protein. The table lists under 800,000 distinct CDR3 sequences, around 15% of them singletons. Sequencing input: blood. The receptors here all came from a woman aged 18-29 years with Graves' hyperthyroidism.

A few counts support this clonotype. The chain links TRBV12-3 or TRBV12-4 to TRBJ2-7; the match to TRBD1 covers 8 bases. The V segment lost 4 bases and the J segment 4 bases; nucleotides outside the gene matches: 12. The CDR3 consists of 16 residues. The CDR3, as DNA: TGTGCCAGCAGTTCTCCCCACAACGACAGGGGTTACGAGCAGTACTTC. Its protein product is CASSSPHNDRGYEQYF.

In this sample, this clonotype turned up a few times. V usage is TRBV4-3 and J usage is TRBJ1-1; D remains ambiguous. This CDR3 has 15 amino acids. Germline V CDR1 and CDR2: LGHNA, YSLEER. The V end was cut by 0 bases, the J end by 11 bases, with 19 bases between. Here the CDR3 reads CASSQDSGLGGWAFF. For the CDR3, the DNA is TGCGCCAGCAGCCAAGATAGCGGCCTCGGAGGATGGGCTTTCTTT.

This clonotype has a count of ten or more. The gene calls are TRBV5-1 and TRBJ1-1; weak D call: TRBD1 (6 bases). In germline, CDR1 is SGHRS, CDR2 YFSETQ. V lost 4 bases and J lost 4, with 17 bases in between. The CDR3 runs 15 residues. Here the CDR3 reads CASSRNEGGATEAFF. CDR3 bases: TGCGCCAGCAGCCGGAACGAGGGGGGCGCCACTGAAGCTTTCTTT.

The chain has TRBV20-1 and TRBJ2-3; D is unresolved. The CDR3 totals 15 residues. The germline V and J ends were trimmed by 0 bases and 3 bases, with 13 bases remaining between them. Looked up from germline, CDR1 is DFQATT and CDR2 is SNEGSKA (reference sequence). Here the CDR3 DNA reads TGCAGTGCTAGAGATAGTGAGGTTCGGACAGATACGCAGTATTTT. Protein: CSARDSEVRTDTQYF.

This clonotype has only a few counts. The rearrangement uses TRBV16 and TRBJ1-5, with D uncertain. CDR1 KGHSY and CDR2 FQNENV come from the germline V gene. This CDR3 has 15 amino acids. Between the trimmed V and J ends, which lost 0 bases and 4 bases, there was a span of 10 bases. CDR3 sequence: CASSQSGVLNQPQHF. The DNA for the CDR3 is TGTGCCAGCAGCCAATCCGGGGTACTAAATCAGCCCCAGCATTTT.

This clonotype was picked up a small number of times. The chain combines TRBV5-1 with TRBJ2-1, with 11 bases matching TRBD2. CDR1 and CDR2 (germline): SGHRS, YFSETQ. This CDR3 has 20 amino acids. With V trimmed by 0 bases and J by 1 base, 12 bases remained unmatched. CDR3 in amino acids: CASSLVLAGGQPRSYNEQFF. Written as DNA, the CDR3 is TGCGCCAGCAGCTTGGTCCTAGCGGGAGGCCAACCCCGTTCCTACAATGAGCAGTTCTTC.